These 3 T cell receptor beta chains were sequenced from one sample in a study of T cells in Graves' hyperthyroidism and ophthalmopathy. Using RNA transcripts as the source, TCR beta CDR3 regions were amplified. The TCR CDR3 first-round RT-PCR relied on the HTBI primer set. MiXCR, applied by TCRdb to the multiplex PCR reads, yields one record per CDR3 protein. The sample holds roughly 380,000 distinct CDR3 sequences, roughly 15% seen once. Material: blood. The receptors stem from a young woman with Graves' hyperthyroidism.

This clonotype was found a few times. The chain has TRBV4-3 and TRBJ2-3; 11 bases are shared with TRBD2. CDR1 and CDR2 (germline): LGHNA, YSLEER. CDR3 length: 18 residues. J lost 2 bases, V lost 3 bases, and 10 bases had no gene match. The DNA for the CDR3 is TGCGCCAGCAGCCATGGTATAGTAGCGGGAGGGAACACAGATACGCAGTATTTT. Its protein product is CASSHGIVAGGNTDTQYF.

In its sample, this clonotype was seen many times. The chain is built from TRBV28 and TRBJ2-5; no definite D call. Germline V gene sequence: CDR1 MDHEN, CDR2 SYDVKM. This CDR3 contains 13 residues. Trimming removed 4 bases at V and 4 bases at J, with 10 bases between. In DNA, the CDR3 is TGTGCCAGCAGTTCCATAGTTGCAGAGACCCAGTACTTC. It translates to CASSSIVAETQYF. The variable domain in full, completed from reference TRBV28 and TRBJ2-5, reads DVKVTQSSRYLVKRTGEKVFLECVQDMDHENMFWYRQDPGLGLRLIYFSYDVKMKEKGDIPEGYSVSREKKERFSLILESASTNQTSMYLCASSSIVAETQYFGPGTRLLVL.

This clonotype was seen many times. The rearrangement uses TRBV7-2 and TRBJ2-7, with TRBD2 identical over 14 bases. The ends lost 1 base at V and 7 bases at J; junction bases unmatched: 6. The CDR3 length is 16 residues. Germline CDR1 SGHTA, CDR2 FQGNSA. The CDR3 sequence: CASSLEGTSGSREQYF. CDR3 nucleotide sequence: TGTGCCAGCAGCTTAGAAGGGACTAGCGGGAGCCGAGAGCAGTACTTC.